This T cell receptor (beta chain) was recovered during a study of regulatory T cells in long-lasting Graves disease. J was trimmed by 0 bases and V by 3 bases; bases with no gene match: 8. Germline CDR1 MDHEN, CDR2 SYDVKM. CDR3 length: 19 amino acids. For TCR beta, libraries came from iRepertoire HTBI primers and Arm-PCR of CDR3 regions. A single record per CDR3 protein comes from TCRdb applying MiXCR to the multiplex PCR reads. This sample has 350,000 to 450,000 distinct CDR3 sequences; about 15% occur once, and the top ten carry approximately 7.8%. This clonotype was seen many times. Documented time point: newly diagnosed GD, antithyroid drugs for less than 3 months. The TCR library was prepared using RNA isolated from PBMCs. These data were also reused for a study on T cells in Graves' hyperthyroidism and ophthalmopathy. That report notes: The authors deemed Graves' hyperthyroidism stable absent ophthalmopathy progression within 18 months. Clinical symptoms, serum thyroxine, TRAb, thyroid ultrasound and orbital computed tomography established diagnosis.

The sequence derives from a woman aged 40 to 50 with Graves disease. V gene TRBV28 combines with J gene TRBJ2-1, with 13 nucleotides matching TRBD2. Sequencing was performed on peripheral blood mononuclear cells (PBMCs), taken at new diagnosis, from a patient treated with antithyroid drugs. CDR3 region: CASSFIGTSGTHSYNEQFF. CDR3 nucleotide sequence: TGTGCCAGCAGTTTTATCGGGACTAGCGGGACACACTCCTACAATGAGCAGTTCTTC.